These 2 T cell receptor beta chains were all obtained from the same sample, sequenced in a study of blood T cells in healthy people across ages. Using a J-beta primer mix together with a sample-barcoded 5' primer, a second PCR was run for 7 to 11 cycles. TCRdb reprocessed the 5' RACE reads with MiXCR, giving one entry per CDR3 protein. The sample comprises hundreds of thousands of distinct CDR3 sequences, around half of which are singletons, and 25% to 35% rests with the top ten. Sequencing was carried out using blood. The receptor set was obtained from an older woman in good health.

Remarks on this clonotype: The junction does not match germline at one end; this may be a read error. The rearrangement uses TRBV3-1 and TRBJ1-3; D gene unclear. The CDR3 has 13 residues. Per the germline V gene, CDR1 is LGHDT and CDR2 is YNNKEL (reference sequence). The CDR3 loop reads CVSSPVGPGTIYF. The CDR3 region has the DNA TGTGTCAGCAGCCCGGTGGGTCCTGGCACCATATATTTT.

The sample holds a few counts of this clonotype. For the CDR3, the DNA is TGTGCCAGCAGCTTACCAGGGGGCCCTTACAATGAGCAGTTCTTC. Translated: CASSLPGGPYNEQFF. The chain links TRBV7-2 to TRBJ2-1; 8 bases map to TRBD1. Losses at the gene ends were 2 bases for V and 4 bases for J; bases not matched to a gene: 4. Germline V CDR1 and CDR2: SGHTA, FQGNSA. The CDR3 is 15 residues long.